The 28 T cell receptor beta chains below were found in one sample sequenced in a study of technical replicates of blood from a handful of donors. Repertoires were generated with immunoSEQ multiplex PCR, while TCRdb's copy carries only in-frame clones and drops some. The profile shows 75,000 to 95,000 clones, 75% to 90% of them singletons. The sequenced material came from T cells isolated from PBMCs. All receptors derive from a human donor in good health.

The chain is built from TRBV7-3 and TRBJ2-2, with 11 bases aligning to TRBD1. This CDR3 is built from 15 residues. The germline V gene encodes CDR1 SGHTA and CDR2 FQGTGA. V gave up 4 bases and J gave up 5 bases; unmatched junction bases: 3. The CDR3 DNA is TGTGCCAGCAGCTCGGACAGGGGGCGGACCGGGGAGCTGTTTTTT. Translation gives CASSSDRGRTGELFF.

The chain recombines TRBV5-6 with TRBJ1-1; 10 bases map to TRBD1. This CDR3 spans 14 amino acids. Per the germline V gene, CDR1 is SGHDT and CDR2 is YYEEEE. V shed 1 base, J shed 5 bases, and the junction held 2 bases outside the gene matches. The CDR3 sequence: CASSLWTGGTEAFF. For the CDR3, the DNA is TGTGCCAGCAGCTTGTGGACAGGGGGGACTGAAGCTTTCTTT.

This chain uses TRBV6-5 with TRBJ2-2, with D possibly being TRBD2 (7 bases). The CDR3 consists of 15 residues. The germline gives CDR1 MNHEY, CDR2 SVGAGI. V lost 10 bases to trimming and J lost 0 bases, with 15 bases between them. CDR3 residues: CATVGGATNTGELFF. CDR3 sequence (DNA): TGTGCCACAGTTGGGGGGGCAACGAACACCGGGGAGCTGTTTTTT.

The rearrangement links TRBV30 to TRBJ2-1, with TRBD2 matching over 9 bases. The CDR3 has 13 residues. V gave up 7 bases and J gave up 6 bases; unmatched junction bases: 7. Germline loops: CDR1 GTSNPN, CDR2 SVGIG (reference sequence). The CDR3 region is CASQREVLNEQFF. The CDR3 DNA reads TGTGCCTCTCAGCGGGAGGTTCTCAATGAGCAGTTCTTC.

This clone has only a few counts. The chain joins TRBV5-4 to TRBJ2-1, with D tentatively TRBD2 (5 bases). The germline V gene has CDR1 SGHNT and CDR2 YYREEE (reference sequence). CDR3 length: 13 amino acids. V was shortened by 0 bases and J by 7 bases, with 8 bases between the two germline ends. The CDR3 spells CASSLAPGNEQFF. The CDR3 DNA follows: TGTGCCAGCAGCTTGGCCCCGGGGAATGAGCAGTTCTTC.

J is TRBJ2-7 and V is TRBV5-6; tentative D call: TRBD2 (5 bases). V shed 0 bases and J shed 5 bases, with 6 bases lying between them. Germline CDR1 reads SGHDT; CDR2 reads YYEEEE. This CDR3 is 12 amino acids long. CDR3 DNA sequence: TGTGCCAGCAGCTTGGACGGGGACGAGCAGTACTTC. It encodes CASSLDGDEQYF.

The V call is TRBV7-9, the J call TRBJ1-2; D call uncertain. This CDR3 has 16 residues. The V gene's germline CDR1 is SEHNR and CDR2 FQNEAQ (reference sequence). V lost 3 bases to trimming and J lost 4 bases, with 18 bases between them. In nucleotides, the CDR3 is TGTGCCAGCAGCTTCCAGACCCAACGCTCAGGCTATGGCTACACCTTC. Translating it yields CASSFQTQRSGYGYTF. Based on the CDR3 plus reference TRBV7-9 and TRBJ1-2, the full variable domain is DTGVSQNPRHKITKRGQNVTFRCDPISEHNRLYWYRQTLGQGPEFLTYFQNEAQLEKSRLLSDRFSAERPKGSFSTLEIQRTEQGDSAMYLCASSFQTQRSGYGYTFGSGTRLTVV.

This clone showed up just once. This chain joins TRBV19 and TRBJ2-7; TRBD2 matches 10 bases. CDR3 length: 14 amino acids. Trimming cost V 4 bases and J 5 bases; bases outside gene matches: 5. Germline loops: CDR1 LNHDA, CDR2 SQIVND (reference sequence). This CDR3 reads CASSTVAGGNEQYF. The CDR3 nucleotides read TGTGCCAGTAGTACGGTAGCGGGAGGAAACGAGCAGTACTTC.

V and J are TRBV10-1 and TRBJ2-2; 11 bases align to TRBD2. The CDR3 totals 17 residues. Trimming took 0 bases from V and 3 from J; bases not matched to a gene: 3. Germline lookup yields CDR1 WNHNN and CDR2 SYGVQD (reference sequence). CDR3 sequence reads: CASSESVAGGDTGELFF. The DNA for the CDR3 is TGCGCCAGCAGTGAGTCGGTAGCGGGAGGGGACACCGGGGAGCTGTTTTTT.

The chain uses TRBV7-3 and TRBJ2-2, with 7 positions matching TRBD1. The CDR3 has 16 residues. V gave up 5 bases and J gave up 2 bases; unmatched junction bases: 8. The germline V gene encodes CDR1 SGHTA and CDR2 FQGTGA. CDR3 loop: CASSPGQPSNTGELFF. As DNA, the CDR3 is TGTGCCAGCAGCCCGGGACAGCCCTCAAACACCGGGGAGCTGTTTTTT.

The V gene is TRBV9, the J gene TRBJ1-5, with a weak D call TRBD1 (6 bases). V was pared by 4 bases and J by 7 bases, with 15 bases between. Germline CDR1 SGDLS, CDR2 YYNGEE. This CDR3 region has 14 residues. CDR3 DNA sequence: TGTGCCAGCAGCCCGGGGGGGGCGAGGCAGCCCCAGCATTTT. It encodes CASSPGGARQPQHF.

V is TRBV4-2 and J is TRBJ2-5; D is perhaps TRBD1 (6 bases). The V and J ends lost 3 bases and 1 base respectively, with 9 bases between them. The CDR3 is 14 residues long. CDR1 and CDR2 (germline): LGHNA, YNFKEQ. In DNA form, the CDR3 reads TGTGCCAGCAGCCAGGCAGGGGCCCAAGAGACCCAGTACTTC. This codes for CASSQAGAQETQYF.

The CDR3 sequence is CASTELGQGLSPGELFF. Written as DNA, the CDR3 is TGTGCCAGCACCGAGCTAGGACAGGGTCTTTCCCCGGGGGAGCTGTTTTTT. This chain uses TRBV7-2 with TRBJ2-2; 8 nucleotides agree with TRBD1. The ends lost 7 bases at V and 8 bases at J; junction bases unmatched: 18. From germline, CDR1 is SGHTA and CDR2 FQGNSA. The CDR3 spans 17 residues.

The chain has TRBV9 and TRBJ2-3; 9 nucleotides line up with TRBD2. Germline CDR1 reads SGDLS; CDR2 reads YYNGEE. J gave up 0 bases and V 3 bases, and 5 bases lay outside the gene matches. The CDR3 sequence is 16 residues long. CDR3 amino acids: CASSALAGASTDTQYF. The CDR3 DNA reads as TGTGCCAGCAGCGCCTTAGCGGGAGCAAGCACAGATACGCAGTATTTT.

The chain is built from TRBV2 and TRBJ2-3; 8 positions match TRBD2. The CDR3 is 15 amino acids. Looked up from germline, CDR1 is SNHLY and CDR2 is FYNNEI. Trimming cost V 4 bases and J 3 bases; bases outside gene matches: 6. This CDR3 reads CASSGFGLATDTQYF. CDR3 sequence (DNA): TGTGCCAGCAGTGGTTTCGGACTAGCTACAGATACGCAGTATTTT.

The rearrangement links TRBV6-1 to TRBJ1-3; perhaps TRBD1 as D (5 bases). Trimming took 0 bases from V and 2 from J, leaving 14 bases between them. The CDR3 covers 17 residues. Germline V gene data show CDR1 as MNHNS and CDR2 as SASEGT. The CDR3 DNA reads TGTGCCAGCAGTGAAGCGGGCCCAGGGTCAACTGGAAACACCATATATTTT. This sequence encodes CASSEAGPGSTGNTIYF.

The chain combines TRBV28 with TRBJ2-5; TRBD1 is a possible D gene (6 bases). This CDR3 region has 14 residues. V gave up 6 bases and J gave up 2 bases, with 13 bases separating them. Looked up from germline, CDR1 is MDHEN and CDR2 is SYDVKM. In DNA form, the CDR3 reads TGTGCCAGCAGGTCAGGGGCAGGTCAAGAGACCCAGTACTTC. Translation: CASRSGAGQETQYF.

V gene TRBV14 combines with J gene TRBJ2-4, with TRBD1 identical over 7 bases. From germline, CDR1 is SGHDN and CDR2 FVKESK. Trimming removed 3 bases from V and 1 base from J; junction bases left unmatched: 6. There are 16 residues in the CDR3. The DNA for the CDR3 is TGTGCCAGCAGCCACGGACAGGCTTTGGCCAAAAACATTCAGTACTTC. Its protein product is CASSHGQALAKNIQYF. Full variable domain (rest looked up from reference TRBV14 and TRBJ2-4): EAGVTQFPSHSVIEKGQTVTLRCDPISGHDNLYWYRRVMGKEIKFLLHFVKESKQDESGMPNNRFLAERTGGTYSTLKVQPAELEDSGVYFCASSHGQALAKNIQYFGAGTRLSVL.

The J gene is TRBJ2-1, the V gene TRBV5-4, with D possibly being TRBD2 (6 bases). The germline gives CDR1 SGHNT, CDR2 YYREEE (reference sequence). V dropped 3 bases and J dropped 4 bases, with 8 bases sitting between them. This CDR3 is built from 13 residues. Here the CDR3 DNA reads TGTGCCAGCAGCTCGGGAGAATACAATGAGCAGTTCTTC. Protein: CASSSGEYNEQFF. Full variable domain (missing parts from reference TRBV5-4 and TRBJ2-1): ETGVTQSPTHLIKTRGQQVTLRCSSQSGHNTVSWYQQALGQGPQFIFQYYREEENGRGNFPPRFSGLQFPNYSSELNVNALELDDSALYLCASSSGEYNEQFFGPGTRLTVL.

This clone has more than one count but fewer than ten. The chain couples TRBV25-1 to TRBJ2-7; the D gene is possibly TRBD1 (6 bases). The CDR3 covers 13 residues. Germline loops: CDR1 MGHDK, CDR2 SYGVNS. V shed 2 bases and J shed 5 bases, with 10 bases lying between them. CDR3 in amino acids: CASSEQGRDEQYF. In DNA, the CDR3 is TGTGCCAGCAGTGAACAGGGGCGGGACGAGCAGTACTTC.

The V call is TRBV5-6, the J call TRBJ2-7; TRBD1 aligns across 7 bases. The ends lost 2 bases at V and 2 bases at J; junction bases unmatched: 4. Looked up from germline, CDR1 is SGHDT and CDR2 is YYEEEE. The CDR3 has 14 residues. The CDR3 coding sequence is TGTGCCAGCAGCTTTTGGGACAGAACCTACGAGCAGTACTTC. Translating it yields CASSFWDRTYEQYF. Full variable domain (rest looked up from reference TRBV5-6 and TRBJ2-7): DAGVTQSPTHLIKTRGQQVTLRCSPKSGHDTVSWYQQALGQGPQFIFQYYEEEERQRGNFPDRFSGHQFPNYSSELNVNALLLGDSALYLCASSFWDRTYEQYFGPGTRLTVT.

This clone was detected once. V is TRBV29-1 and J is TRBJ2-1; 7 nucleotides align to TRBD2. Germline assignment: CDR1 SQVTM and CDR2 ANQGSEA. The CDR3 contains 13 residues. The V segment lost 3 bases and the J segment 3 bases; nucleotides outside the gene matches: 2. The CDR3 sequence: CSVEASGYNEQFF. CDR3 DNA: TGCAGCGTTGAGGCTAGCGGCTACAATGAGCAGTTCTTC.

The CDR3 protein is CASSVYSGTSYEQYF. The CDR3 nucleotides read TGTGCCAGCAGTGTTTATAGCGGGACCTCCTACGAGCAGTACTTC. The rearrangement uses TRBV6-5 and TRBJ2-5; 8 nucleotides agree with TRBD2. The DNA matches TRBJ2-7 better at its end, which makes the J call doubtful. CDR3 length equals 15 residues. Germline loops: CDR1 MNHEY, CDR2 SVGAGI.

This chain links TRBV25-1 with TRBJ2-1, with TRBD1 identical over 8 bases. This CDR3 region has 14 residues. Losses at the gene ends were 7 bases for V and 5 bases for J; bases not matched to a gene: 7. Germline V lookup: CDR1 MGHDK, CDR2 SYGVNS. The CDR3 region is CASTQGARHNEQFF. The CDR3 DNA is TGTGCCAGCACGCAGGGGGCGCGTCACAATGAGCAGTTCTTC.

This chain links TRBV4-2 with TRBJ2-3; 8 bases map to TRBD1. The CDR3 extends over 17 amino acids. Looked up from germline, CDR1 is LGHNA and CDR2 is YNFKEQ. V gave up 0 bases and J gave up 5 bases; unmatched junction bases: 10. The CDR3 sequence: CASSQEGFSGGIDTQYF. The DNA of the CDR3 is TGTGCCAGCAGCCAAGAAGGTTTTTCAGGGGGCATAGATACGCAGTATTTT.

The DNA for the CDR3 is TGTGCCAGCATGACTAGCGGGAGTTTGGATGAGCAGTTCTTC. The encoded protein is CASMTSGSLDEQFF. This chain connects TRBV2 to TRBJ2-1; 12 bases map to TRBD2. This CDR3 comprises 14 residues. Trimming took 7 bases from V and 8 from J; bases not matched to a gene: 6. Per the germline V gene, CDR1 is SNHLY and CDR2 is FYNNEI.

The chain links TRBV28 to TRBJ2-3, with a weak D call TRBD1 (7 bases). Deletions cut 6 bases from V and 3 bases from J, with 16 bases between. Germline V lookup: CDR1 MDHEN, CDR2 SYDVKM. There are 15 residues in the CDR3. The CDR3 DNA reads as TGTGCCAGCAGCAAATGGGCAGGGGGGACAGATACGCAGTATTTT. This translates into CASSKWAGGTDTQYF.

The genes are TRBV10-3 and TRBJ2-7, with 9 bases lining up with TRBD2. Germline values: CDR1 ENHRY, CDR2 SYGVKD. The trim removed 11 bases at V and 5 bases at J, leaving 16 bases unmatched. The CDR3 extends over 15 amino acids. Here the CDR3 DNA reads TGTGCCGTCCGGGGCCTCGGGGTAGCGGGAGACGAGCAGTACTTC. Translated, it gives CAVRGLGVAGDEQYF.